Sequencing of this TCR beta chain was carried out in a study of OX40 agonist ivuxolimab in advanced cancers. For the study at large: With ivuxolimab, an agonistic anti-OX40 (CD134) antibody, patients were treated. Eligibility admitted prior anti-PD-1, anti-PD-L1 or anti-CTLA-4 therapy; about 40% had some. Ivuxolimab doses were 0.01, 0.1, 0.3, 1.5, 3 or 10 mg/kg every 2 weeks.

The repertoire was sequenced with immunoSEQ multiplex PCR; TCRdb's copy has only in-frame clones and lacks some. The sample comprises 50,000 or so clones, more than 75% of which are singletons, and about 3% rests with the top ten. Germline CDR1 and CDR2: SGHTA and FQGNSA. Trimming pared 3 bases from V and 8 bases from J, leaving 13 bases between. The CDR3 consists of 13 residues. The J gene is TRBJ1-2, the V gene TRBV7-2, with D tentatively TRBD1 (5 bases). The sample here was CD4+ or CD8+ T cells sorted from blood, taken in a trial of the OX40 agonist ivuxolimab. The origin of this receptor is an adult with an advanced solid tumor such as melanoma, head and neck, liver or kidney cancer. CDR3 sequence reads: CASSFGSRDGYTF. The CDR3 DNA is TGTGCCAGCAGCTTTGGATCCAGGGACGGCTACACCTTC.